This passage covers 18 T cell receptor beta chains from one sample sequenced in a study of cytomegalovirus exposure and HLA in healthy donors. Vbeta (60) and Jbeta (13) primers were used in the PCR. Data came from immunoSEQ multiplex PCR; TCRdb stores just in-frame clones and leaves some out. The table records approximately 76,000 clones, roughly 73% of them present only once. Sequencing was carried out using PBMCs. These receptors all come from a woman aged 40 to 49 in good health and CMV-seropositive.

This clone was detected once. For the CDR3, the DNA is TGTGCCAGCAGCTTGCTGTCAGTCCTAGCGGGAGGGCCAGGCTACGAGCAGTACTTC. It encodes CASSLLSVLAGGPGYEQYF. The chain carries TRBV5-4 and TRBJ2-7; TRBD2 matches 12 bases. The CDR3 is made up of 19 amino acids. V shed 1 base and J 3 bases; nucleotides not matched to a gene: 14. Germline V gives CDR1 SGHNT, CDR2 YYREEE (reference sequence).

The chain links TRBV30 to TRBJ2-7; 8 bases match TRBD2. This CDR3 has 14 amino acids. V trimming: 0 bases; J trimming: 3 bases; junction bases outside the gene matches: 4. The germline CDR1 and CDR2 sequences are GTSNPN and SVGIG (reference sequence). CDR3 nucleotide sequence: TGTGCCTGGAGTGTCGGGGGGGTTGGCTACGAGCAGTACTTC. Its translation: CAWSVGGVGYEQYF.

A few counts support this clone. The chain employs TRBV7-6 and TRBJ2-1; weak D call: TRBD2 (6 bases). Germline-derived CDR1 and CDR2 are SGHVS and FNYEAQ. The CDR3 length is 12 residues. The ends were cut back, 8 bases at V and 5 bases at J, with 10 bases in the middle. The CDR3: CASGRTHNEQFF. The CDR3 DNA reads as TGTGCCAGCGGGAGGACCCACAATGAGCAGTTCTTC.

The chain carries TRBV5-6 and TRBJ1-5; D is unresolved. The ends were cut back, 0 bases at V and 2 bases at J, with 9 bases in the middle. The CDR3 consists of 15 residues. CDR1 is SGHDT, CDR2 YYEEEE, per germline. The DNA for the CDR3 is TGTGCCAGCAGCTTGGGGTCAGGCCGCAATCAGCCCCAGCATTTT. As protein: CASSLGSGRNQPQHF.

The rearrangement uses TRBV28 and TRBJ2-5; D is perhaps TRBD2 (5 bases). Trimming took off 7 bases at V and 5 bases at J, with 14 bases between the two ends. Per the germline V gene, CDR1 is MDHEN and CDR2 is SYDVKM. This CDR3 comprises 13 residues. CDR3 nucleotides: TGTGCCAGCACCCGAGGAGGTACGGAGACCCAGTACTTC. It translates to CASTRGGTETQYF.

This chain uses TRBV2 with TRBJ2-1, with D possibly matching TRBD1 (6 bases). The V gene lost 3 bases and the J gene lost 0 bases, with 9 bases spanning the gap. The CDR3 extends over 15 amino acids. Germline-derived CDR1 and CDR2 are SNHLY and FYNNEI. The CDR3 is CASSDLGASYNEQFF. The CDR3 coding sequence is TGTGCCAGCAGTGATTTGGGGGCCTCCTACAATGAGCAGTTCTTC.

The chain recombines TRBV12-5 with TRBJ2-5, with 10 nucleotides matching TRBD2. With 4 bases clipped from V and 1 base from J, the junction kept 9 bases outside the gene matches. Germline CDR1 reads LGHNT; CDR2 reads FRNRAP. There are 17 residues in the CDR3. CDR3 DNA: TGTGCTAGTGGTTCACTGGCTGGGACTAGCGCCCAAGAGACCCAGTACTTC. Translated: CASGSLAGTSAQETQYF.

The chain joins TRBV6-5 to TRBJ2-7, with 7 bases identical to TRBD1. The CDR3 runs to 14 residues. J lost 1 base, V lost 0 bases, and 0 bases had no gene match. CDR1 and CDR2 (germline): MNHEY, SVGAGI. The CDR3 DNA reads TGTGCCAGCAGTTACTCGGACAGGTCCTACGAGCAGTACTTC. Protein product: CASSYSDRSYEQYF.

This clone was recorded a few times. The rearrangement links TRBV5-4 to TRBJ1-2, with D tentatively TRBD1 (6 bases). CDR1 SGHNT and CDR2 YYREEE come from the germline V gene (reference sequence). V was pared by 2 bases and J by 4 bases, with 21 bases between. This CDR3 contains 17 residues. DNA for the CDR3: TGTGCCAGCAGCTTCCCCGATTGGACAGCAGAGGGCTATGGCTACACCTTC. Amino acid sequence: CASSFPDWTAEGYGYTF.

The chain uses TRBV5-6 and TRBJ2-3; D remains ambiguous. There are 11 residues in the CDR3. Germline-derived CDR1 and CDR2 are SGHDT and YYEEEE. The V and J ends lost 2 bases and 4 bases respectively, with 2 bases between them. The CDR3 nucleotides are TGTGCCAGCAGCTTCGCAGATACGCAGTATTTT. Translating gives CASSFADTQYF.

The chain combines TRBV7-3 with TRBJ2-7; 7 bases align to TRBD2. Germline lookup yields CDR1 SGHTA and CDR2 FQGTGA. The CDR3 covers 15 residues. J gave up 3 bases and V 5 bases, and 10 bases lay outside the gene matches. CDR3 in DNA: TGTGCCAGCAGCGTAGATGGAGCGGGGAACTACGAGCAGTACTTC. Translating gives CASSVDGAGNYEQYF.

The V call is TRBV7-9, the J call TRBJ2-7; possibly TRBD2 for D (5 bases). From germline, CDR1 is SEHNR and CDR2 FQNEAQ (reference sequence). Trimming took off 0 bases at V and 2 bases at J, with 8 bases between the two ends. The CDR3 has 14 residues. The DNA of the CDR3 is TGTGCCAGCAGCTTAGCTTCCGGGGCCTACGAGCAGTACTTC. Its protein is CASSLASGAYEQYF.

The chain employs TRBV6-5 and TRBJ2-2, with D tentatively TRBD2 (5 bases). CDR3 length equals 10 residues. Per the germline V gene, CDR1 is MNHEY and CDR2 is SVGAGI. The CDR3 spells CVCGTGELFF. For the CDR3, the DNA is TGTGTCTGCGGGACCGGGGAGCTGTTTTTT.

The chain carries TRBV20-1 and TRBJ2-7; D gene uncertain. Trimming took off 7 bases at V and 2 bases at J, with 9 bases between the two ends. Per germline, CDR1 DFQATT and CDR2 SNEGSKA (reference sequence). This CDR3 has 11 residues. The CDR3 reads CSVGSTYEQYF. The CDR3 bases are TGCAGTGTTGGCTCAACCTACGAGCAGTACTTC.

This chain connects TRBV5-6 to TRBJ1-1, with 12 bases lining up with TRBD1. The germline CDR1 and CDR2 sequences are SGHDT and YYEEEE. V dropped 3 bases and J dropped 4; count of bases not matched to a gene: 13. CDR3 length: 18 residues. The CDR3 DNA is TGTGCCAGCAGCTGGGAAATTCTCCGGGACAGGGGGCCCACTGAAGCTTTCTTT. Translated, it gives CASSWEILRDRGPTEAFF.

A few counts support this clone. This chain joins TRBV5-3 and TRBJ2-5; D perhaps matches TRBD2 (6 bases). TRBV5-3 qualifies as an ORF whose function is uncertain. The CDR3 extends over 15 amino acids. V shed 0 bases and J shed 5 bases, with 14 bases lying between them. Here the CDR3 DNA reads TGTGCCAGAAGCTTGGCCGGTGTGCTAGCGGAGACCCAGTACTTC. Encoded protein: CARSLAGVLAETQYF.

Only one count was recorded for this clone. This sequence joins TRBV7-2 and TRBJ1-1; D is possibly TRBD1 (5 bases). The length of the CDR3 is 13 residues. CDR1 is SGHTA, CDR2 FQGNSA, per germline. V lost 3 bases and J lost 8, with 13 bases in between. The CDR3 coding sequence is TGTGCCAGCAGCTTCCCCAGGGTTGTCGAAGCTTTCTTT. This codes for CASSFPRVVEAFF.

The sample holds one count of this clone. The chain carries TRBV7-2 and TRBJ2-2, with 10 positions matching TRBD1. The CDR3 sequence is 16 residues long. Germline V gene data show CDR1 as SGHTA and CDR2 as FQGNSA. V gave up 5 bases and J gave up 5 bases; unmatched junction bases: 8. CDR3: CASSPPDRGRTGELFF. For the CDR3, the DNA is TGTGCCAGCAGCCCTCCGGACAGGGGGAGAACCGGGGAGCTGTTTTTT.